This T cell receptor beta chain was documented in a study of T-cell reconstitution after alpha-beta-depleted transplantation in children. The sample holds a few counts of this clonotype. What it binds is not known. The authors prepared the TCRbeta library with unique molecular identifiers. TCRdb itself ran the PCR reads through MiXCR, one entry per CDR3 protein. The sample includes 400,000 to 550,000 distinct CDR3 sequences, approximately 10% of them seen just once. Study observations and caveats: The origin of high day-60 TCRbeta diversity in some patients lay in surviving recipient T cells and thymic progenitors. It was newly produced T cells that mostly accounted for T-cell counts and diversity one year after transplant. By about two months after transplant, alpha-beta T cells reportedly arose from several hundred graft clones that had expanded.

Trimming took off 3 bases at V and 4 bases at J, with 12 bases between the two ends. This CDR3 region has 14 residues. CDR1 is MNHEY, CDR2 SMNVEV, per germline (reference sequence). Here the sequenced sample was PBMCs, taken before TCRalphabeta/CD19-depleted stem cell transplant. The chain links TRBV27 to TRBJ1-1; D remains unclear. This TCR derives from a child aged 2 to 15 with inherited bone marrow failure, due to receive a stem cell transplant. CDR3 bases: TGTGCCAGCAGTTTTTTCGGTGGCCGCACTGAAGCTTTCTTT. It translates to CASSFFGGRTEAFF.